This T cell receptor beta chain was identified in a study of T cell responses to AZD1222 COVID-19 vaccine. The study, taken as a whole, reports: Spike-specific TCRs gained breadth and depth after people received two AZD1222 doses. A mostly white British donor set with more females was recruited, and clonal diversity was possibly underestimated.

With regard to this clone: The antigen is undetermined. Other DNA variants within this sample encode the same CDR3.

Clones were sequenced by immunoSEQ multiplex PCR, and TCRdb holds only the in-frame ones, with some missing. The table has 140,000 or so clones, roughly nine tenths seen once. The CDR3 covers 14 residues. V was shortened by 3 bases and J by 5 bases, with 10 bases between the two germline ends. In germline, CDR1 is KGHSH, CDR2 LQKENI. This sample comprised peripheral blood, obtained on day 0 of AZD1222 vaccination. The origin of this receptor is an adult in good health. J is TRBJ2-2 and V is TRBV18; the D gene is possibly TRBD2 (5 bases). This CDR3 reads CASSPRGATGELFF. In DNA, the CDR3 is TGTGCCAGCTCACCCCGGGGTGCGACCGGGGAGCTGTTTTTT. Combining the CDR3 with reference TRBV18 and TRBJ2-2 gives the whole variable domain NAGVMQNPRHLVRRRGQEARLRCSPMKGHSHVYWYRQLPEEGLKFMVYLQKENIIDESGMPKERFSAEFPKEGPSILRIQQVVRGDSAAYFCASSPRGATGELFFGEGSRLTVL.